These T cell receptor beta chains were read from a single sample in a study of cytomegalovirus exposure and HLA in healthy donors. Measured with immunoSEQ multiplex PCR; TCRdb has only the in-frame clones, and not every one. The table for this sample gives about 65,000 clones. Material: PBMCs. The receptor source for this set is a boy between 10 and 17 years old in good health and CMV-seronegative. CDR3s include the opening cysteine and the closing phenylalanine or tryptophan. Each record gives: J gene, V gene, D gene, CDR3 protein, CDR3 DNA. D genes are given only for firm matches.

J gene: TRBJ1-1
V gene: TRBV6-6
D gene: .
CDR3 protein: CASSYWQNTEAFF
CDR3 DNA: TGTGCCAGCAGTTACTGGCAGAACACTGAAGCTTTCTTT

J gene: TRBJ2-2
V gene: TRBV14
D gene: TRBD2
CDR3 protein: CASSPYEGLADHTGELFF
CDR3 DNA: TGTGCCAGCAGCCCATACGAGGGACTAGCGGACCACACCGGGGAGCTGTTTTTT

J gene: TRBJ2-3
V gene: TRBV5-4
D gene: TRBD2
CDR3 protein: CASKATSGTTDTQYF
CDR3 DNA: TGTGCCAGCAAGGCGACTAGCGGGACCACAGATACGCAGTATTTT

J gene: TRBJ1-1
V gene: TRBV5-1
D gene: .
CDR3 protein: CASSFLQGVGSEAFF
CDR3 DNA: TGCGCCAGCAGCTTCCTACAGGGAGTGGGTTCTGAAGCTTTCTTT

J gene: TRBJ1-1
V gene: TRBV14
D gene: TRBD1
CDR3 protein: CASSLYLGTGVNTEAFF
CDR3 DNA: TGTGCCAGCAGCCTCTATCTCGGGACAGGGGTTAACACTGAAGCTTTCTTT

J gene: TRBJ1-1
V gene: TRBV25-1
D gene: .
CDR3 protein: CASRGSPNTEAFF
CDR3 DNA: TGTGCCAGTAGAGGATCACCGAACACTGAAGCTTTCTTT

J gene: TRBJ2-7
V gene: TRBV28
D gene: .
CDR3 protein: CASSLRGTYEQYF
CDR3 DNA: TGTGCCAGCAGTTTAAGGGGCACCTACGAGCAGTACTTC

J gene: TRBJ2-7
V gene: TRBV30
D gene: .
CDR3 protein: CAWSVRGEQYF
CDR3 DNA: TGTGCCTGGAGTGTACGGGGGGAGCAGTACTTC

J gene: TRBJ2-7
V gene: TRBV7-7
D gene: TRBD1
CDR3 protein: CASSLGLPGQAPYEQYF
CDR3 DNA: TGTGCCAGCAGCTTAGGTTTACCGGGACAGGCACCATACGAGCAGTACTTC

J gene: TRBJ2-7
V gene: TRBV5-5
D gene: TRBD1
CDR3 protein: CASTSGTGRTAYEQYF
CDR3 DNA: TGTGCCAGCACCTCGGGGACAGGGAGGACCGCCTACGAGCAGTACTTC

J gene: TRBJ1-1
V gene: TRBV27
D gene: TRBD1
CDR3 protein: CASSSGQGSTEAFF
CDR3 DNA: TGTGCCAGCAGTTCCGGACAGGGCAGCACTGAAGCTTTCTTT

J gene: TRBJ1-1
V gene: TRBV18
D gene: .
CDR3 protein: CASSPPWERNTEAFF
CDR3 DNA: TGTGCCAGCTCACCACCGTGGGAGAGGAACACTGAAGCTTTCTTT

J gene: TRBJ2-7
V gene: TRBV5-1
D gene: .
CDR3 protein: CASSFSGDSYEQYF
CDR3 DNA: TGCGCCAGCAGCTTTTCAGGGGACTCCTACGAGCAGTACTTC

J gene: TRBJ2-5
V gene: TRBV4-1
D gene: TRBD2
CDR3 protein: CASSQEGTRETQYF
CDR3 DNA: TGCGCCAGCAGCCAAGAGGGGACTAGGGAGACCCAGTACTTC

J gene: TRBJ2-2
V gene: TRBV6-5
D gene: .
CDR3 protein: CASRVSTGELFF
CDR3 DNA: TGTGCCTCCAGGGTTTCCACCGGGGAGCTGTTTTTT

J gene: TRBJ1-1
V gene: TRBV28
D gene: .
CDR3 protein: CASSQPQGFTEAFF
CDR3 DNA: TGTGCCAGCAGTCAACCCCAGGGATTCACTGAAGCTTTCTTT